This T cell receptor beta chain stems from a study of blood T cell repertoires in COVID-19. In the study overall: The United States, Italy and Spain were the sources of the acute and convalescent COVID-19 samples.

The study assigned cohorts using participant-reported clinical history. Two consecutive negative NP/OP PCR tests, clearance, or resolved symptoms defined Cohort 3 recovery. The method was immunoSEQ multiplex PCR; TCRdb's version includes in-frame clones alone and lacks a portion of them. The repertoire consists of a few hundred thousand clones, with roughly 88% occurring once and the leading ten covering 2.2%. From germline, CDR1 is LGHNA and CDR2 YSLEER. The CDR3 is made up of 16 amino acids. The ends were cut back, 0 bases at V and 7 bases at J, with 15 bases in the middle. Sequencing was done on a sample of PBMCs or T cells enriched from blood (not recorded which). The chain recombines TRBV4-3 with TRBJ2-2, with D unclear. This TCR was sampled from a man younger than 45 who had recovered from COVID-19. The CDR3 protein is CASSQEIPQAHGELFF. The CDR3 DNA reads TGCGCCAGCAGCCAAGAAATTCCGCAGGCTCACGGGGAGCTGTTTTTT.